Listed below are T cell receptor beta chains from one sample, sequenced in a study of technical replicates of blood from four donors. Repertoires were generated with immunoSEQ multiplex PCR, while TCRdb's copy carries only in-frame clones and drops some. The sample carries tens of thousands of clones, roughly 92% recorded once. The sample was T cells isolated from PBMCs. The receptors come from a human donor in good health. Both conserved end residues are part of each CDR3. A D gene is named only where the DNA matches it firmly. Clone size is stated in some rows and not others, as once, few, many or a class when expanded.

d_call: NA
j_call: TRBJ2-7
v_call: TRBV7-2
clone_size: NA
cdr3_nt: TGTGCCAGCAGCTTTACAGGAGAGCAGTACTTC
cdr3_aa: CASSFTGEQYF

d_call: NA
j_call: TRBJ2-7
v_call: TRBV5-1
clone_size: once
cdr3_nt: TGCGCCAGCAACTGGGACGGGGGGCGACGCGAGCAGTACTTC
cdr3_aa: CASNWDGGRREQYF

d_call: TRBD2
j_call: TRBJ2-5
v_call: TRBV27
clone_size: NA
cdr3_nt: TGTGCCAGCAGTTGGGCCTCAAGCGGGAGGTCTGAGACCCAGTACTTC
cdr3_aa: CASSWASSGRSETQYF

d_call: NA
j_call: TRBJ2-3
v_call: TRBV11-2
clone_size: once
cdr3_nt: TGTGCCAGCAGCTTATTTATCGGGGTAACAGATACGCAGTATTTT
cdr3_aa: CASSLFIGVTDTQYF

d_call: NA
j_call: TRBJ2-2
v_call: TRBV7-6
clone_size: NA
cdr3_nt: TGTGCCAGCAGCTTGAACGCACAGGCCAACACCGGGGAGCTGTTTTTT
cdr3_aa: CASSLNAQANTGELFF

d_call: NA
j_call: TRBJ2-3
v_call: TRBV4-3
clone_size: NA
cdr3_nt: TGCGCCAGCAGCCTAGCGCGGCAAGGCGGGCTGGATACGCAGTATTTT
cdr3_aa: CASSLARQGGLDTQYF

d_call: TRBD2
j_call: TRBJ2-3
v_call: TRBV5-8
clone_size: NA
cdr3_nt: TGTGCCAGCAGCTTGGGTCTAGCGGGAGGCACGTTTAGCACAGATACGCAGTATTTT
cdr3_aa: CASSLGLAGGTFSTDTQYF

d_call: TRBD2
j_call: TRBJ2-7
v_call: TRBV10-3
clone_size: NA
cdr3_nt: TGTGCCTCTCGACTAGCGGGAGATTGGTTGGATAACGAGCAGTACTTC
cdr3_aa: CASRLAGDWLDNEQYF

d_call: NA
j_call: TRBJ1-1
v_call: TRBV5-1
clone_size: NA
cdr3_nt: TGCGCCAGCAGCCCGGAGGCCGGGATGGCCACTGAAGCTTTCTTT
cdr3_aa: CASSPEAGMATEAFF

d_call: NA
j_call: TRBJ2-1
v_call: TRBV6-5
clone_size: NA
cdr3_nt: TGTGCCAGCAGTGCGGGCCTGAACAATGAGCAGTTCTTC
cdr3_aa: CASSAGLNNEQFF

d_call: NA
j_call: TRBJ2-1
v_call: TRBV7-3
clone_size: NA
cdr3_nt: TGTGCCAGCAGCCCTAAATCTAGCGCCGCCTACAATGAGCAGTTCTTC
cdr3_aa: CASSPKSSAAYNEQFF

d_call: TRBD2
j_call: TRBJ2-1
v_call: TRBV13
clone_size: NA
cdr3_nt: TGTGCCAGCAGCTTAAAGGGCCTAGCGGGATATTGGGATGAGCAGTTCTTC
cdr3_aa: CASSLKGLAGYWDEQFF

d_call: TRBD2
j_call: TRBJ2-1
v_call: TRBV10-3
clone_size: NA
cdr3_nt: TGTGCCATCAGTGAGTCATTGGCGGGAGAGAGAAATGAGCAGTTCTTC
cdr3_aa: CAISESLAGERNEQFF

d_call: NA
j_call: TRBJ1-4
v_call: TRBV30
clone_size: few
cdr3_nt: TGTGCCTGGAGGGGAACAGGGTTTAATGAAAAACTGTTTTTT
cdr3_aa: CAWRGTGFNEKLFF

d_call: NA
j_call: TRBJ2-7
v_call: TRBV5-1
clone_size: NA
cdr3_nt: TGCGCCAGCAGCTTGGAAGGGGCGTGGGAGCAGTACTTC
cdr3_aa: CASSLEGAWEQYF

d_call: NA
j_call: TRBJ2-1
v_call: TRBV9
clone_size: NA
cdr3_nt: TGTGCCAGCAGCGTAGGAGCTAGCGAACTCTACAATGAGCAGTTCTTC
cdr3_aa: CASSVGASELYNEQFF

d_call: NA
j_call: TRBJ2-2
v_call: TRBV10-1
clone_size: NA
cdr3_nt: TGCGCCAGCAGTGGGCGTCCGGGGTGCACCGGGGAGCTGTTTTTT
cdr3_aa: CASSGRPGCTGELFF

d_call: NA
j_call: TRBJ2-1
v_call: TRBV5-1
clone_size: NA
cdr3_nt: TGCGCCAGCAGCTTGTTACAGGGTATGGGCTCCTACAATGAGCAGTTCTTC
cdr3_aa: CASSLLQGMGSYNEQFF

d_call: NA
j_call: TRBJ1-5
v_call: TRBV27
clone_size: NA
cdr3_nt: TGTGCCAGCAGTCGACCTGGGACTAATCAGCCCCAGCATTTT
cdr3_aa: CASSRPGTNQPQHF

d_call: TRBD2
j_call: TRBJ2-5
v_call: TRBV4-1
clone_size: NA
cdr3_nt: TGCGCCAGCAGCCAAGACGGGGGAGGGCCGGAGACCCAGTACTTC
cdr3_aa: CASSQDGGGPETQYF